This T cell receptor beta chain was identified in a study of T cells in Graves' hyperthyroidism and ophthalmopathy. General study results and limits: In the blood, most expanded thyroid clonotypes above 0.001 appeared as well.

It was RNA transcripts that yielded the amplified TCR beta CDR3 regions. The study used the HTBI primer set for a first-round RT-PCR of the TCR CDR3. Via MiXCR, TCRdb re-called the multiplex PCR reads, giving one row per CDR3 protein. Found here are a few hundred thousand distinct CDR3 sequences, around 45% of them singletons; the top ten hold just under 8.5%. Patients were excluded for uncontrolled infection, other autoimmune disease, pregnancy or lactation. In this sample, this clonotype turned up a few times. Its target is not known. The CDR3 covers 11 residues. Germline CDR1 reads KGHDR; CDR2 reads SFDVKD. Trimming took off 5 bases at V and 11 bases at J, with 9 bases between the two ends.

The chain uses TRBV24-1 and TRBJ1-5; no clear D gene. The TCR sequence derives from a young woman with Graves' hyperthyroidism. Sequencing was performed on peripheral blood or thyroid tissue (not recorded which). CDR3 nucleotides: TGTGCCACCAGTGCTCGCGAGGCCCAGCATTTT. It translates to CATSAREAQHF.